This T cell receptor (beta chain) was identified during a study of Ad26.COV2.S vaccination and SARS-CoV-2 variants. Points from the study as a whole: It was reported that spike-specific CD8+ and CD4+ T cell responses were substantially broad after vaccination. It was found that vaccine and placebo recipients had similar non-spike TCR breadth. Recipients given vaccine exceeded placebo recipients in spike-specific TCR breadth.

TCRdb keeps only in-frame clones here, not all; method: immunoSEQ multiplex PCR. This repertoire shows hundreds of thousands of clones, around 89% found once; its top ten account for around 5.3%. Regarding treatment: some 20 received Ad26.COV2.S at low or high dose, single or two shots; about five received placebo; per-sample allocation not given. It was on day 63 after the first vaccine or placebo injection that samples were taken. At a Boston site, the person donating was an adult of 18-55 years. With respect to this clone: Its antigen is still unknown.

V was shortened by 6 bases and J by 3 bases, with 12 bases between the two germline ends. The CDR3 has 13 residues. Germline V gives CDR1 SGHDN, CDR2 FVKESK. The V call is TRBV14, the J call TRBJ2-7; the D is unclear. The sequences come from peripheral blood, collected in a trial of Ad26.COV2.S vaccine versus placebo. The receptor was derived from a person between 18 and 60 years old who received the Ad26.COV2.S COVID-19 vaccine or a placebo. CDR3 amino acids: CASSPTKNYEQYF. CDR3 bases: TGTGCCAGCAGTCCTACAAAGAACTACGAGCAGTACTTC.